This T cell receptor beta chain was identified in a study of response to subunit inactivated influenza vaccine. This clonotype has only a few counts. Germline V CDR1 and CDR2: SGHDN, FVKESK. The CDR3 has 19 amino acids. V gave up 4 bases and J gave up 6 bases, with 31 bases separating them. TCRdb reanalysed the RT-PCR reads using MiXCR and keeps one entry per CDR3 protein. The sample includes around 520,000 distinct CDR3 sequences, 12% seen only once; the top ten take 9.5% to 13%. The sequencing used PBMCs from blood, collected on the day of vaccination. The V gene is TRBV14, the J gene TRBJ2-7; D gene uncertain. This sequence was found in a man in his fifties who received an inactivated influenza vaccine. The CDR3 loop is CASSLPHSVLGSAKGEQYF. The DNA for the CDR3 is TGTGCCAGCAGCCTCCCCCATTCGGTTCTTGGATCTGCTAAGGGCGAGCAGTACTTC.